These T cell receptor beta chains were read from a single sample in a study of blood T cell repertoires in COVID-19. The table came from immunoSEQ multiplex PCR; TCRdb's copy has only in-frame clones and leaves some out. The table has approximately 170,000 clones, around 84% seen once; the top ten hold approximately 8%. The material sequenced was PBMCs or T cells enriched from blood (not recorded which). The receptors were gathered from a woman aged 50 to 60 who had recovered from COVID-19. The CDR3 runs from the conserved cysteine through the conserved F or W. Fields, in order: CDR3 DNA, CDR3 protein, D gene, J gene, clone size, V gene. The D gene is left open where the match is weak. Clone sizes are given selectively: once, few, many, or a class where the clone is expanded.

TGTGCCAGCAGTGAATCCCTCGGGGGGGGGAGCAATCAGCCCCAGCATTTT CASSESLGGGSNQPQHF - TRBJ1-5 - TRBV6-1
TGTGCCAGCACACAGGGGGGGAACACTGAAGCTTTCTTT CASTQGGNTEAFF TRBD1 TRBJ1-1 - TRBV27
TGTGCCAGCAGACGCGACAGGAGCTCTGGGGCCAACGTCCTGACTTTC CASRRDRSSGANVLTF - TRBJ2-6 - TRBV9
TGTGCCAGTAGCAGTATCCTTTATGGCTACACCTTC CASSSILYGYTF - TRBJ1-2 - TRBV19
TGTGCCAGCAGCTTGACAGGGACAAACTATGGCTACACCTTC CASSLTGTNYGYTF TRBD1 TRBJ1-2 - TRBV7-9
TGTGCCAGCAGTTTCGGGGGACTAGCGGGAGCCACCGGGGAGCTGTTTTTT CASSFGGLAGATGELFF TRBD2 TRBJ2-2 - TRBV28
TGTGCCAGTAGCCTCAGGGGCCGGGTCTATGGCTACACCTTC CASSLRGRVYGYTF - TRBJ1-2 - TRBV19
TGTGCCAGCAGTTTGGCTAGTCTTTCGCCCCAGCATTTT CASSLASLSPQHF - TRBJ1-5 - TRBV12-3/TRBV12-4
TGTGCCAGCCCGGGACTAGCGGATTACTACGAGCAGTACTTC CASPGLADYYEQYF TRBD2 TRBJ2-7 - TRBV11-2
TGTGCCAGTAGTATGGTCGGCGGTTTCTATGGCTACACCTTC CASSMVGGFYGYTF - TRBJ1-2 - TRBV19
TGTGCCAGTAGTGCGGGACAGGCCCTAAATGAAAAACTGTTTTTT CASSAGQALNEKLFF TRBD1 TRBJ1-4 - TRBV19
TGTGCCAGCAGACTAGGACGGAATGAAGCTTTCTTT CASRLGRNEAFF - TRBJ1-1 - TRBV28
TGCGCCAGCAGCTTGCGGCCTCAGGCTATGAACACTGAAGCTTTCTTT CASSLRPQAMNTEAFF - TRBJ1-1 - TRBV5-1
TGTGCCAGCAGTATAGGCCGGGTTAACACCGGGGAGCTGTTTTTT CASSIGRVNTGELFF - TRBJ2-2 - TRBV2
TGTGCCAGCAGCTTGGCCGGGACTAGCGGGGGGGCAAAGTTCTTC CASSLAGTSGGAKFF TRBD2 TRBJ2-1 - TRBV5-4
TGTGCCAGCAGCGTAGCCCTCTGGCAAGATACGCAGTATTTT CASSVALWQDTQYF - TRBJ2-3 - TRBV9
TGTGCCAGTAGTGACCGACGACTAAACACCGGGGAGCTGTTTTTT CASSDRRLNTGELFF - TRBJ2-2 once TRBV19
TGTGCCAGCAGCTTCCTTGGGGGGTCCTACAATGAGCAGTTCTTC CASSFLGGSYNEQFF - TRBJ2-1 once TRBV7-2
TGTGCCAGCAGCCAGCAGACCCGATTTGAGGCAGATACGCAGTATTTT CASSQQTRFEADTQYF - TRBJ2-3 - TRBV4-2
TGTGCCAGCAGCTGGCCGACAGGAACCTATGGCTACACCTTC CASSWPTGTYGYTF - TRBJ1-2 once TRBV13
TGTGCCAGCAGCTTAGGGGACAGGGCCGCGCCCCAGCATTTT CASSLGDRAAPQHF TRBD1 TRBJ1-5 - TRBV7-8
TGTGCCAGTACTCGAGCTCCCGGGGGGGGTAATCAGCCCCAGCATTTT CASTRAPGGGNQPQHF - TRBJ1-5 - TRBV19
TGTGCCAGCAGCTTAGGACCAGGGGTTCAGCCCCAGCATTTT CASSLGPGVQPQHF - TRBJ1-5 - TRBV7-4